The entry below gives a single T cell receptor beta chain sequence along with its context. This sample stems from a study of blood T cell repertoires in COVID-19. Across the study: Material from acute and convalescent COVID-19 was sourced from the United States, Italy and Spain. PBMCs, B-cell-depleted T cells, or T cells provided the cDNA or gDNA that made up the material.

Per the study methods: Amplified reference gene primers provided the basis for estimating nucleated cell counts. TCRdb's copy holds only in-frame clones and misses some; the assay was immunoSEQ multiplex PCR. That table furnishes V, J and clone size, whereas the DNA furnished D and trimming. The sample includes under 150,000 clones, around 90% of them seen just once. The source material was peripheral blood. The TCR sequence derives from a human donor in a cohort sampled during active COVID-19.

The CDR3 reads CASSVGVRPAAETQYF. As DNA, the CDR3 is TGTGCCAGCAGCGTAGGTGTCCGCCCAGCAGCGGAGACCCAGTACTTC. The chain employs TRBV9 and TRBJ2-5; D not certain. Trimming pared 0 bases from V and 5 bases from J, leaving 17 bases between. The CDR3 extends over 16 amino acids. CDR1 and CDR2 (germline): SGDLS, YYNGEE.